Sequencing of this T cell receptor (beta chain) was carried out in a study of blood T cell repertoires in COVID-19 (TCRdb year 2020). At the level of the whole study: Collaborator samples came from the United States, Italy and Spain and covered acute and convalescent phases of COVID-19. The material from the prospective study consisted of cDNA or gDNA derived from T cells, B-cell-depleted T cells, or PBMCs. The dataset comprised deeply sampled blood TCRbeta repertoires from subjects exposed to, actively infected with, or recovered from COVID-19. The repertoires were released in a freely available public database intended as a resource for research on the immune response to SARS-CoV-2. Samples were obtained from the ongoing ImmuneRACE study (first 160 participants) and from 950 to 1,500 subjects provided by 6 global collaborators. Sample metadata almost always included a de-identified subject ID, COVID-19 status, age in years and sex. Where available, HLA class I and class II types were taken from metadata supplied by the sample provider and were not determined by assay-based typing. Here is what the overall study found, with its caveats: The amount of clinical and demographic metadata varied by source and participant and was provided uncurated.

Whole blood was collected in K2EDTA tubes by collaborating institutions according to the institutions' own protocols. For TCRbeta analysis, collaborator samples were shipped as frozen whole blood, as isolated PBMCs, or as DNA extracted from either sample type. TCRbeta CDR3 regions were amplified from genomic DNA using the immunoSEQ Assay, a bias-controlled multiplex PCR. The authors' analysis ran thus. Nucleated cell counts per sample were estimated from amplification of reference gene primers within the assay. To quantify the absolute abundance of each unique TCRbeta CDR3 rearrangement, sequence reads were collapsed and filtered. For each sample, productive Simpson clonality was calculated by taking the square root of Simpson's diversity index across productive rearrangements. Imported from immuneACCESS, the table was reduced by TCRdb to in-frame sequences with V and J called. These copies leave out some clones; in studies compared against another copy, an unresolved V gene accounts for under half, and the cause of the remainder is not known. D and trimming come from the DNA, and the V and J calls and clone size come from that table. The sample profile shows 50,000 to 70,000 clones; about 70% of them were found once. The top ten clones comprise more than 20% of the sample.

This clone was observed a few times. Its recognized antigen is unknown. Within one base of it there is no much larger clone, and no base qualities were kept. Deletion took 4 bases off V and 7 bases off J, with a span of 15 bases between the germline ends. The CDR3, cysteine through phenylalanine, is 13 amino acids long. Kept here is only the CDR3 DNA, which spans 39 bases and is read in frame from base 1. Sequences SGHRS (CDR1) and YFSETQ (CDR2) are obtained from the germline V gene. Sequencing was carried out using peripheral blood. Rearrangement joined TRBV5-1 to TRBJ2-7, with a tentative D gene TRBD2 over 5 matching bases. This clonotype was obtained from a man in his forties or fifties with active or convalescent COVID-19. The CDR3 loop reads CASSLRTGREQYF. The nucleotide sequence reads TGCGCCAGCAGCCTACGGACTGGAAGAGAGCAGTACTTC.